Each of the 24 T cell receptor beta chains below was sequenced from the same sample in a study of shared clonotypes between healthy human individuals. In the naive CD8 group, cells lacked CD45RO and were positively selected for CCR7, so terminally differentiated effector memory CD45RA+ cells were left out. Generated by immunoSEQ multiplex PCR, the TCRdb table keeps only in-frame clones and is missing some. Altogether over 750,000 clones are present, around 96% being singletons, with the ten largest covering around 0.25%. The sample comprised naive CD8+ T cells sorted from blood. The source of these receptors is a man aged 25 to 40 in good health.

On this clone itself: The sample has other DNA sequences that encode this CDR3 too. The CDR3 DNA reads as TGTGCCATCAGTGAAACAGACAATGAGCAGTTCTTC. Translated: CAISETDNEQFF. The chain has TRBV10-3 and TRBJ2-1; no definite D call. CDR1 is ENHRY, CDR2 SYGVKD, per germline. V lost 3 bases to trimming and J lost 5 bases, with 5 bases between them. This CDR3 is 12 amino acids long.

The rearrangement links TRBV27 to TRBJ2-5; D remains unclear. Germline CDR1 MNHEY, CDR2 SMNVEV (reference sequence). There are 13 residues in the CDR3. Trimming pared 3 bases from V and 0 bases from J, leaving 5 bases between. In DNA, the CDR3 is TGTGCCAGCAGTTTCGTCAACCAAGAGACCCAGTACTTC. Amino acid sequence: CASSFVNQETQYF.

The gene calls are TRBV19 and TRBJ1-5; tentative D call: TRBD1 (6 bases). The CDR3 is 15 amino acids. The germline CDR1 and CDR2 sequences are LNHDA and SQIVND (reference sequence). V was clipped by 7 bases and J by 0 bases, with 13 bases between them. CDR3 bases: TGTGCCAGTACCCTAGGGGGGTATAGCAATCAGCCCCAGCATTTT. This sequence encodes CASTLGGYSNQPQHF.

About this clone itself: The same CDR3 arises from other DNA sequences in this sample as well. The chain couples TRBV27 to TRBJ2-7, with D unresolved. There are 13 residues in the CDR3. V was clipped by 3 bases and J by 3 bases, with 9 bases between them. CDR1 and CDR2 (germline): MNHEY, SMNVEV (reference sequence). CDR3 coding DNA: TGTGCCAGCAGTTTGGGTCCCCTCTACGAGCAGTACTTC. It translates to CASSLGPLYEQYF.

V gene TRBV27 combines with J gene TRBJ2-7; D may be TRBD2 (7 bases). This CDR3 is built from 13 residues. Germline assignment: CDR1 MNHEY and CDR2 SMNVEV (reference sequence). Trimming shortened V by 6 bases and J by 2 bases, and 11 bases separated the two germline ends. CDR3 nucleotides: TGTGCCAGCAGAGGGGGAGGGCCCTACGAGCAGTACTTC. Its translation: CASRGGGPYEQYF.

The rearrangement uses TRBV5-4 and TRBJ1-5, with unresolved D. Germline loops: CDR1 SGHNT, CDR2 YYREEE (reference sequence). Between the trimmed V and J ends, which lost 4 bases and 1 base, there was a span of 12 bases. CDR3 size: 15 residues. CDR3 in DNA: TGTGCCAGCAGCCAACGTCCGGGGAGCAATCAGCCCCAGCATTTT. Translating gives CASSQRPGSNQPQHF.

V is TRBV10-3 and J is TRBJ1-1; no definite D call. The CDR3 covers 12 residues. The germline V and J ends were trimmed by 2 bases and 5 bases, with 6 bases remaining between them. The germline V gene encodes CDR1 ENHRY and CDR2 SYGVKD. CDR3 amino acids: CAISEERTEAFF. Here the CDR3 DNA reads TGTGCCATCAGTGAGGAAAGGACTGAAGCTTTCTTT.

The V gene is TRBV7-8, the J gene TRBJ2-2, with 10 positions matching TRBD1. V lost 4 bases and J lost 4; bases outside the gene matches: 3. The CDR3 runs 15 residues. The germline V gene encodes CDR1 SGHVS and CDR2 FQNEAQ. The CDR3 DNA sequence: TGTGCCAGCAGCTCGCGGACAGGGGGCACCGGGGAGCTGTTTTTT. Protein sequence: CASSSRTGGTGELFF. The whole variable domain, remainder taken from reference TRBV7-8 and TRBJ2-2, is GAGVSQSPRYKVAKRGQDVALRCDPISGHVSLFWYQQALGQGPEFLTYFQNEAQLDKSGLPSDRFFAERPEGSVSTLKIQRTQQEDSAVYLCASSSRTGGTGELFFGEGSRLTVL.

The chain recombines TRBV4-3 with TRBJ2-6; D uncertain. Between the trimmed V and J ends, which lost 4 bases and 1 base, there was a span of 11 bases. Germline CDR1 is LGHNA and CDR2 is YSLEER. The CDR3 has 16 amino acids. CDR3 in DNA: TGCGCCAGCAGCCTCAGCCTAGGATCTGGGGCCAACGTCCTGACTTTC. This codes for CASSLSLGSGANVLTF.

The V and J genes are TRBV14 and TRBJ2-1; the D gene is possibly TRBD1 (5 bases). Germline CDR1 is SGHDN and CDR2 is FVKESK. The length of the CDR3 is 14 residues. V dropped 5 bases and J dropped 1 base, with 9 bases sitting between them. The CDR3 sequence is CASSKGDSYNEQFF. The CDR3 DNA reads TGTGCCAGCAGCAAAGGGGATTCCTACAATGAGCAGTTCTTC.

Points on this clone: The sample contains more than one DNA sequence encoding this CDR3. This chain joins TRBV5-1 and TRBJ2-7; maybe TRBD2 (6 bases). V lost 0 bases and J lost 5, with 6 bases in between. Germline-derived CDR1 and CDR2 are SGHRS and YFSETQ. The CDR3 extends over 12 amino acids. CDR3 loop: CASSLGGDEQYF. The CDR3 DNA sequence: TGCGCCAGCAGCTTGGGGGGGGACGAGCAGTACTTC.

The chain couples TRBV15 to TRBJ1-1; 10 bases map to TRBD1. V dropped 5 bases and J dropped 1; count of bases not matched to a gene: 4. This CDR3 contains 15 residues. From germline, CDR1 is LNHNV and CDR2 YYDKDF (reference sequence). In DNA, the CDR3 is TGTGCCACCAGCGGAAGACAGGGGGCGAACACTGAAGCTTTCTTT. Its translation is CATSGRQGANTEAFF.

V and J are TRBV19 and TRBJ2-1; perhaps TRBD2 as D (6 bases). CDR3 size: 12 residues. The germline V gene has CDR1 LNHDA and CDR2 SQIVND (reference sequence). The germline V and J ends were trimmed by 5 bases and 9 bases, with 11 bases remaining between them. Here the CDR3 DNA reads TGTGCCAGTAGTGCGGGGCTTACTGAGCAGTTCTTC. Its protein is CASSAGLTEQFF.

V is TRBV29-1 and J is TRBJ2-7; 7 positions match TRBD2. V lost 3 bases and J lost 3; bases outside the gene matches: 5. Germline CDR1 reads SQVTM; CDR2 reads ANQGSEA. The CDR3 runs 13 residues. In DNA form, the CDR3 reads TGCAGCGTTGACGGGGGGTATGACTACGAGCAGTACTTC. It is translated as CSVDGGYDYEQYF.

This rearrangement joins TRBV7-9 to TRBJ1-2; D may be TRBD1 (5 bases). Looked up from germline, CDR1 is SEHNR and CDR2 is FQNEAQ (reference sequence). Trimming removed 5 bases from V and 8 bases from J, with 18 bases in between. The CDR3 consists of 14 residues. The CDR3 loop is CASSIPDNNGGYTF. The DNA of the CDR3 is TGTGCCAGCAGCATCCCGGACAACAACGGAGGCTACACCTTC.

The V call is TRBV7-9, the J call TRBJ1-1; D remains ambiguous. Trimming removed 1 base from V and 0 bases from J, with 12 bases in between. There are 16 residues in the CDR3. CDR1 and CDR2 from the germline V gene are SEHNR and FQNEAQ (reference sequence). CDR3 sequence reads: CASSLVGEGLNTEAFF. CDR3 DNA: TGTGCCAGCAGCTTAGTCGGGGAGGGCCTGAACACTGAAGCTTTCTTT.

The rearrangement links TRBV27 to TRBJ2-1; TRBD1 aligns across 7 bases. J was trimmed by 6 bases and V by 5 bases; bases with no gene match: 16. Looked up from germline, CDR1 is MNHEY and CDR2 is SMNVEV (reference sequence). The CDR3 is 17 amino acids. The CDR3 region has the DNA TGTGCCAGCAGTCCACACAAGACAGGGCGACTTTTCAATGAGCAGTTCTTC. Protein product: CASSPHKTGRLFNEQFF.

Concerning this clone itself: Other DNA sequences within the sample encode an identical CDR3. The CDR3 DNA reads TGTGCCAGCAGCGACAGTTACGAGCAGTACTTC. This translates into CASSDSYEQYF. The chain recombines TRBV7-9 with TRBJ2-7; a possible D gene is TRBD1 (5 bases). Germline lookup yields CDR1 SEHNR and CDR2 FQNEAQ (reference sequence). With 5 bases removed from V and 4 bases from J, the gap between germline ends came to 6 bases. This CDR3 comprises 11 residues.

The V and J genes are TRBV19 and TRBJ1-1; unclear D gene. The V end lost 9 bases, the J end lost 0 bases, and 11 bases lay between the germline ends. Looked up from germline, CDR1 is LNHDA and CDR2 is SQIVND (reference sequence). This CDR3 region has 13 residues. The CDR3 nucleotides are TGTGCCAGATCTTGGGGAATGAACACTGAAGCTTTCTTT. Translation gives CARSWGMNTEAFF.

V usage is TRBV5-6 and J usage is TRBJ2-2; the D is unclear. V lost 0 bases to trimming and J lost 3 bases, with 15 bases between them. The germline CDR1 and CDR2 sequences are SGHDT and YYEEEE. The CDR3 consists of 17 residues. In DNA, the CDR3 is TGTGCCAGCAGCTTGGACTTTAAAGCGACCGACACCGGGGAGCTGTTTTTT. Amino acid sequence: CASSLDFKATDTGELFF.

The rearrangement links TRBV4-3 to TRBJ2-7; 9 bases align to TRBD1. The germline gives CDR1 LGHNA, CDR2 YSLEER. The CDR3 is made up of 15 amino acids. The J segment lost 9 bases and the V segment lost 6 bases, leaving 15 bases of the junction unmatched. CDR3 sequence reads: CASSPDRGSWGGQYF. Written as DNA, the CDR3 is TGCGCCAGCAGTCCCGACAGGGGGAGCTGGGGTGGGCAGTACTTC.

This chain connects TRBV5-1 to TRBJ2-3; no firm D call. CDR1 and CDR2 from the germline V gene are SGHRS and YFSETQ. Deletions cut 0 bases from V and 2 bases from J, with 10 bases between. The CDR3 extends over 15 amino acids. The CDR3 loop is CASSLAPDHTDTQYF. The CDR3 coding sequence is TGCGCCAGCAGCTTGGCCCCCGACCACACAGATACGCAGTATTTT.

For the CDR3, the DNA is TGTGCCAGCAGTTGGCTAGCGAGGGGTCCGAACCAAGAGACCCAGTACTTC. This translates into CASSWLARGPNQETQYF. This chain connects TRBV27 to TRBJ2-5; D is possibly TRBD2 (6 bases). V lost 4 bases to trimming and J lost 0 bases, with 18 bases between them. The CDR3 runs 17 residues. Germline V CDR1 and CDR2: MNHEY, SMNVEV (reference sequence).

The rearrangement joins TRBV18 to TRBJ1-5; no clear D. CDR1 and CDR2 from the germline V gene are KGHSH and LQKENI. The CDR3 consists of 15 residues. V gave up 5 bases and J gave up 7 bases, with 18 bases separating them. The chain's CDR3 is CASSSTEPLKQPQHF. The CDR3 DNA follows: TGTGCCAGCTCATCAACTGAGCCATTAAAACAGCCCCAGCATTTT. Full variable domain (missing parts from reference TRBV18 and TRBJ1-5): NAGVMQNPRHLVRRRGQEARLRCSPMKGHSHVYWYRQLPEEGLKFMVYLQKENIIDESGMPKERFSAEFPKEGPSILRIQQVVRGDSAAYFCASSSTEPLKQPQHFGDGTRLSIL.